This record covers a single T cell receptor (beta chain). The antigen is not known. The CDR3 has 12 residues. Per the germline V gene, CDR1 is SEHNR and CDR2 is FQNEAQ (reference sequence). Trimming took off 5 bases at V and 9 bases at J, with 11 bases between the two ends. The sample originates from a study of shared clonotypes between healthy human individuals. General study findings and limits: An expected dependence of interdonor clonotype sharing on sequencing depth was noted.

Sequenced by immunoSEQ multiplex PCR; TCRdb stores in-frame clones only, minus some. The sample has about 480,000 clones, around 79% seen once. The rearrangement joins TRBV7-9 to TRBJ2-1; D might be TRBD1 or TRBD2, each matching 5 bases. This sequence was found in a woman in her forties in good health. Some clones in this sample may be carry-over from other donors' samples. Sequencing input: PBMCs. This chain's CDR3 is CASSPGQGEQFF. The CDR3 nucleotides read TGTGCCAGCAGCCCGGGGCAGGGTGAGCAGTTCTTC.